The 25 T cell receptor beta chains reported below all come from one sample, sequenced in a study of blood T cells in healthy people across ages. PCR was performed a second time for about 6 to 12 cycles using a sample-barcoded 5' primer and a J-beta primer mix. Each CDR3 protein gets one entry after TCRdb re-called the 5' RACE reads with MiXCR. Found here are over a million distinct CDR3 sequences, 59% of them singletons; the top ten hold under 8.5%. Material for sequencing was blood. These receptors originate from a man aged 18-30 years in good health.

This sequence joins TRBV27 and TRBJ1-6; D is unclear. This CDR3 is 14 amino acids long. Germline V gene data show CDR1 as MNHEY and CDR2 as SMNVEV (reference sequence). V shed 4 bases and J shed 9 bases, with 13 bases lying between them. In DNA form, the CDR3 reads TGTGCCAGCAGTTCTAGTCCTAGAGTTTCACCCCTCCACTTT. This codes for CASSSSPRVSPLHF.

The chain employs TRBV5-5 and TRBJ2-5; TRBD1 is a possible D gene (6 bases). CDR3 length: 15 residues. With 4 bases removed from V and 1 base from J, the gap between germline ends came to 14 bases. CDR1 and CDR2 from the germline V gene are SGHKS and YYEKEE (reference sequence). The CDR3 DNA sequence: TGTGCCAGCAGCACCCACGGACAGAGCCAAGAGACCCAGTACTTC. This codes for CASSTHGQSQETQYF.

The chain joins TRBV27 to TRBJ1-6; D is possibly TRBD1 (6 bases). This CDR3 has 19 amino acids. V lost 5 bases to trimming and J lost 1 base, with 21 bases between them. Germline V gene data show CDR1 as MNHEY and CDR2 as SMNVEV (reference sequence). The CDR3 nucleotides are TGTGCCAGCAGTCTAGCCCCTCGGGGGCCCGAGTCCTATAATTCACCCCTCCACTTT. This gives the protein CASSLAPRGPESYNSPLHF.

The chain recombines TRBV25-1 with TRBJ1-1; possibly TRBD1 for D (5 bases). The CDR3 length is 13 residues. Trimming pared 4 bases from V and 5 bases from J, leaving 11 bases between. Germline lookup yields CDR1 MGHDK and CDR2 SYGVNS. The CDR3 region is CASSVGEETEAFF. The CDR3 DNA follows: TGTGCCAGCAGTGTGGGGGAGGAGACTGAAGCTTTCTTT.

The rearrangement uses TRBV29-1 and TRBJ2-5; possibly TRBD2 for D (6 bases). The end of the DNA fits TRBJ2-7 better, so the J call may be wrong. Germline values: CDR1 SQVTM, CDR2 ANQGSEA. The CDR3 extends over 14 amino acids. For the CDR3, the DNA is TGCAGCGTTGAACCGGACACGGGAGACTACGAGCAGTACTTC. This gives the protein CSVEPDTGDYEQYF.

The rearrangement joins TRBV25-1 to TRBJ2-1, with D perhaps TRBD2 (5 bases). V was pared by 7 bases and J by 2 bases, with 15 bases between. The CDR3 totals 15 residues. The germline gives CDR1 MGHDK, CDR2 SYGVNS. CDR3 nucleotide sequence: TGTGCCAGCACATCCTACGAGGGCCCCTACAATGAGCAGTTCTTC. This codes for CASTSYEGPYNEQFF.

CDR3 loop: CASSHGPSYYGYTF. In DNA form, the CDR3 reads TGTGCCAGCAGCCATGGTCCGTCGTACTATGGCTACACCTTC. V usage is TRBV3-1 and J usage is TRBJ1-2; no firm D call. The CDR3 is 14 residues long. Germline V gene sequence: CDR1 LGHDT, CDR2 YNNKEL (reference sequence). V dropped 3 bases and J dropped 3 bases, with 11 bases sitting between them.

The V call is TRBV10-3, the J call TRBJ1-2, with 9 bases identical to TRBD1. The germline V gene encodes CDR1 ENHRY and CDR2 SYGVKD. There are 16 residues in the CDR3. V lost 5 bases to trimming and J lost 5 bases; unmatched junction nucleotides: 12. The CDR3 region is CAISLDRGSYTYGYTF. The CDR3 DNA reads TGTGCCATCAGTCTAGACAGGGGGTCTTACACATATGGCTACACCTTC.

The V call is TRBV20-1, the J call TRBJ2-1, with 8 positions matching TRBD2. Trimming cost V 0 bases and J 4 bases; bases outside gene matches: 5. The CDR3 runs to 15 residues. The V gene's germline CDR1 is DFQATT and CDR2 SNEGSKA (reference sequence). CDR3: CSARDMTSVYNEQFF. For the CDR3, the DNA is TGCAGTGCTAGAGACATGACTAGCGTGTACAATGAGCAGTTCTTC.

This clonotype was seen only a few times. The chain couples TRBV29-1 to TRBJ1-1, with D perhaps TRBD1 (6 bases). V gave up 4 bases and J gave up 1 base, with 13 bases separating them. The CDR3 has 14 residues. Germline V gene data show CDR1 as SQVTM and CDR2 as ANQGSEA. The CDR3 region has the DNA TGCAGCGTTGGCCTGCCGGACAGGAACACTGAAGCTTTCTTT. As protein: CSVGLPDRNTEAFF. The variable domain in full, completed from reference TRBV29-1 and TRBJ1-1, reads SAVISQKPSRDICQRGTSLTIQCQVDSQVTMMFWYRQQPGQSLTLIATANQGSEATYESGFVIDKFPISRPNLTFSTLTVSNMSPEDSSIYLCSVGLPDRNTEAFFGQGTRLTVV.

This clonotype has only one observation. CDR3 residues: CASGPLAGHYEQYF. Written as DNA, the CDR3 is TGTGCCAGCGGCCCACTAGCGGGGCACTACGAGCAGTACTTC. The rearrangement joins TRBV14 to TRBJ2-7; 10 positions agree with TRBD2. J gave up 3 bases and V 8 bases, and 7 bases lay outside the gene matches. From germline, CDR1 is SGHDN and CDR2 FVKESK. The CDR3 has 14 amino acids. Together with reference TRBV14 and TRBJ2-7, the CDR3 gives the full variable domain: EAGVTQFPSHSVIEKGQTVTLRCDPISGHDNLYWYRRVMGKEIKFLLHFVKESKQDESGMPNNRFLAERTGGTYSTLKVQPAELEDSGVYFCASGPLAGHYEQYFGPGTRLTVT.

This clonotype showed up just a few times. The V call is TRBV10-3, the J call TRBJ2-3; TRBD1 matches at 8 bases. V shed 6 bases and J 4 bases; nucleotides not matched to a gene: 6. CDR1 and CDR2 from the germline V gene are ENHRY and SYGVKD. The CDR3 is 14 amino acids. CDR3 DNA: TGTGCCATCAGGCAGGGGGCTGGCGCAGATACGCAGTATTTT. It specifies CAIRQGAGADTQYF.

A few counts support this clonotype. The chain employs TRBV29-1 and TRBJ1-2, with D maybe TRBD1 (6 bases). CDR1 and CDR2 from the germline V gene are SQVTM and ANQGSEA. This CDR3 has 13 amino acids. V lost 5 bases and J 6 bases, leaving 16 bases between the germline ends. The CDR3 coding sequence is TGCAGCGTTCAGATGTCGGGGGCTCATGGCTACACCTTC. This gives the protein CSVQMSGAHGYTF.

The V call is TRBV3-1, the J call TRBJ2-1, with D perhaps matching TRBD2 (6 bases). With 1 base removed from V and 10 bases from J, the gap between germline ends came to 17 bases. Looked up from germline, CDR1 is LGHDT and CDR2 is YNNKEL (reference sequence). CDR3 length: 15 amino acids. Here the CDR3 DNA reads TGTGCCAGCAGCCAAGGCGCTAGCGTGGGCTGGGAGCAGTTCTTC. Amino acid sequence: CASSQGASVGWEQFF.

The chain joins TRBV13 to TRBJ2-6; 9 positions agree with TRBD1. The CDR3 sequence is 18 residues long. CDR1 PRHDT and CDR2 FYEKMQ come from the germline V gene (reference sequence). V lost 2 bases to trimming and J lost 9 bases; unmatched junction nucleotides: 14. CDR3: CASSLFGTGPNSNNVLTF. The CDR3, as DNA: TGTGCCAGCAGCTTATTCGGGACAGGGCCTAACTCTAACAACGTCCTGACTTTC.

The chain employs TRBV25-1 and TRBJ1-6; TRBD1 agrees at 7 bases. The CDR3 covers 16 residues. With 3 bases clipped from V and 6 bases from J, the junction kept 8 bases outside the gene matches. In germline, CDR1 is MGHDK, CDR2 SYGVNS. The CDR3 sequence is CASSDSGTEINSPLHF. The CDR3 nucleotides read TGTGCCAGCAGTGATTCCGGGACAGAAATTAATTCACCCCTCCACTTT.

The chain's CDR3 is CASSSSAYSTDTQYF. CDR3 nucleotides: TGTGCCAGCAGTTCTAGCGCCTATTCCACAGATACGCAGTATTTT. The J gene is TRBJ2-3, the V gene TRBV28; D possibly corresponds to TRBD2 (6 bases). V dropped 4 bases and J dropped 2 bases, with 13 bases sitting between them. There are 15 residues in the CDR3. Per germline, CDR1 MDHEN and CDR2 SYDVKM.

This clonotype was seen more than once but under ten times. V gene TRBV6-5 combines with J gene TRBJ2-3, with 8 bases matching TRBD2. CDR1 is MNHEY and CDR2 is SVGAGI in the germline V gene. The CDR3 is made up of 16 amino acids. The V segment lost 2 bases and the J segment 3 bases; nucleotides outside the gene matches: 7. The CDR3 coding sequence is TGTGCCAGCAGTTACGGGGTAGCGGGAATTACAGATACGCAGTATTTT. Amino acid sequence: CASSYGVAGITDTQYF.

This chain joins TRBV5-1 and TRBJ2-7, with 11 bases identical to TRBD2. The V segment lost 4 bases and the J segment 3 bases; nucleotides outside the gene matches: 15. Germline values: CDR1 SGHRS, CDR2 YFSETQ. CDR3 length: 18 residues. DNA for the CDR3: TGCGCCAGCAGCCGTAATCTAGCGGGAGGCACCAATGACTACGAGCAGTACTTC. This translates into CASSRNLAGGTNDYEQYF.

V is TRBV7-9 and J is TRBJ2-7, with 9 positions matching TRBD1. Germline V gene data show CDR1 as SEHNR and CDR2 as FQNEAQ (reference sequence). The CDR3 loop spans 14 amino acids. V dropped 4 bases and J dropped 6; count of bases not matched to a gene: 7. CDR3 amino acids: CASSSPTGGSEQYF. CDR3 in DNA: TGTGCCAGCAGCTCCCCGACAGGGGGGAGCGAGCAGTACTTC.

To note about this clonotype: At one end, the junction sequence differs from germline, possibly due to a read error. The chain employs TRBV6-2 or TRBV6-3 and TRBJ2-7; TRBD1 is a possible D gene (6 bases). This CDR3 contains 14 residues. Germline V gene sequence: CDR1 MNHEY, CDR2 SVGEGT. The CDR3 region is CASILGADLYEQYF. CDR3 in DNA: TGTGCTAGCATTTTGGGGGCTGACCTCTACGAGCAGTACTTC.

V and J are TRBV7-2 and TRBJ1-2; no firm D call. Trimming took 6 bases from V and 0 from J, leaving 8 bases between them. The CDR3 is 13 residues long. The germline V gene has CDR1 SGHTA and CDR2 FQGNSA. CDR3 sequence: CASRDPPNYGYTF. The CDR3 DNA sequence: TGTGCCAGCAGAGACCCTCCTAACTATGGCTACACCTTC.

This chain uses TRBV7-2 with TRBJ2-3, with D unclear. Germline-derived CDR1 and CDR2 are SGHTA and FQGNSA. Trimming stripped 3 bases from V and 5 bases from J, with 12 bases between. The CDR3 is 14 residues long. This chain's CDR3 is CASSFFQREDTQYF. CDR3 DNA sequence: TGTGCCAGCAGCTTTTTTCAGCGAGAAGATACGCAGTATTTT.

The V gene is TRBV6-4, the J gene TRBJ2-5; possible D gene TRBD1, 6 bases. The CDR3 extends over 13 amino acids. V lost 3 bases and J 4 bases, leaving 9 bases between the germline ends. Germline CDR1 and CDR2: MRHNA and SNTAGT. The CDR3 region has the DNA TGTGCCAGCAGTGAATTAGGGGGAGAGACCCAGTACTTC. Its translation: CASSELGGETQYF.

This clonotype has only a few counts. This chain uses TRBV6-6 with TRBJ1-2; D is unclear. Germline lookup yields CDR1 MNHNY and CDR2 SVGAGI (reference sequence). V was pared by 5 bases and J by 4 bases, with 14 bases between. The CDR3 covers 14 residues. The CDR3 region is CASSLRTVTYGYTF. The CDR3 nucleotides read TGTGCCAGCAGTCTGCGGACGGTTACCTATGGCTACACCTTC.